This TCR beta chain is drawn from a study of long-term antiretroviral therapy in people with HIV. The CDR3 contains 16 residues. The assay used was immunoSEQ (version v3.0), run at survey level. Sequenced by immunoSEQ multiplex PCR; TCRdb stores in-frame clones only, minus some. The table has 20,000 to 25,000 clones, 75% to 90% seen once. The sequence was obtained from a woman in her forties with HIV. V usage is TRBV21-1 and J usage is TRBJ1-1. TRBV21-1 represents a pseudogene. This specimen consisted of unsorted PBMCs, obtained 1.2 years after starting antiretroviral therapy. CDR3 nucleotides: TGTGCCAGCAGCAAAGGTCCGGGGTTGGCAAACACTGAAGCTTTCTTT. This sequence encodes CASSKGPGLANTEAFF.